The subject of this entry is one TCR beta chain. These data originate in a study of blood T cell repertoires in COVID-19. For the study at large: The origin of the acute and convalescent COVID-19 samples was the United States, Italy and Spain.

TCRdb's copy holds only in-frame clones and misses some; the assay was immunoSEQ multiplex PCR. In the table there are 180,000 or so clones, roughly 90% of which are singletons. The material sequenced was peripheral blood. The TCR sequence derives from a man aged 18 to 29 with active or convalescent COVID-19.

Here the CDR3 DNA reads TGTGCCATCAGTGGCACGAAACTAGCGGGAGGGGAGGAGCAGTACTTC. Its protein is CAISGTKLAGGEEQYF. The chain is built from TRBV10-3 and TRBJ2-7; 13 positions match TRBD2. The CDR3 has 16 amino acids. V lost 4 bases, J lost 7 bases, and 10 bases stayed unmatched. Germline V lookup: CDR1 ENHRY, CDR2 SYGVKD.